A single sample gave rise to the 5 T cell receptor beta chains below, sequenced in a study of cytomegalovirus exposure and HLA in healthy donors. Sequencing used immunoSEQ multiplex PCR; TCRdb keeps in-frame clones, though not all of them. The sample carries 50,000 to 65,000 clones, around 95% recorded once. Sequenced sample: PBMCs. These receptors were obtained from a woman younger than 30 in good health and CMV-seropositive.

CDR3 residues: CASSLTGYRTEAFF. The DNA for the CDR3 is TGTGCCAGCAGTCTTACAGGGTATCGCACTGAAGCTTTCTTT. The gene calls are TRBV5-4 and TRBJ1-1; a possible D gene is TRBD1 (6 bases). Deletions cut 5 bases from V and 4 bases from J, with 15 bases between. CDR3 length equals 14 residues. Germline lookup yields CDR1 SGHNT and CDR2 YYREEE (reference sequence).

The V call is TRBV29-1, the J call TRBJ1-4; D possibly corresponds to TRBD1 (5 bases). The CDR3 is 16 amino acids. The germline V and J ends were trimmed by 6 bases and 8 bases, with 25 bases remaining between them. CDR1 is SQVTM, CDR2 ANQGSEA, per germline. The CDR3 sequence is CSVAAGYPGGREKLFF. The DNA for the CDR3 is TGCAGCGTCGCCGCCGGATACCCCGGGGGGAGGGAAAAACTGTTTTTT.

The chain uses TRBV30 and TRBJ2-5; no clear D. CDR1 is GTSNPN, CDR2 SVGIG, per germline (reference sequence). The CDR3 extends over 11 amino acids. The germline V and J ends were trimmed by 2 bases and 6 bases, with 7 bases remaining between them. The CDR3 DNA is TGTGCCTGGAGTCATGAGAAGACCCAGTACTTC. It yields the protein CAWSHEKTQYF.

The rearrangement links TRBV2 to TRBJ2-5, with unresolved D. Germline CDR1 SNHLY, CDR2 FYNNEI. V was shortened by 4 bases and J by 2 bases, with 8 bases between the two germline ends. The CDR3 extends over 13 amino acids. The CDR3 spells CASSVTLQETQYF. DNA for the CDR3: TGTGCCAGCAGTGTCACCCTACAAGAGACCCAGTACTTC.

This chain joins TRBV5-1 and TRBJ2-3, with 9 bases aligning to TRBD1. With 2 bases clipped from V and 6 bases from J, the junction kept 10 bases outside the gene matches. Germline assignment: CDR1 SGHRS and CDR2 YFSETQ. CDR3 length: 16 amino acids. In nucleotides, the CDR3 is TGCGCCAGCAGCTTAACAGGGGGCTCAGCAGAGGATACGCAGTATTTT. Amino acids: CASSLTGGSAEDTQYF.